The 21 T cell receptor beta chains given below trace back to one sample, sequenced in a study of Graves' ophthalmopathy and Graves' hyperthyroidism. RNA transcripts served as template for amplifying TCR beta CDR3 sequences. RT-PCR was first run with HTBI primers, then multiplex PCR in a second round. TCRdb re-analysed the multiplex PCR reads in MiXCR, keeping a single row per CDR3 protein. The sample gives 200,000 to 250,000 distinct CDR3 sequences, roughly 21% of which show up once; 35% to 55% is in the top ten. Specimen: peripheral blood. The receptors shown here come from a woman in her 50s with Graves' ophthalmopathy.

This clonotype has ten or more counts. The rearrangement links TRBV20-1 to TRBJ1-2, with TRBD1 identical over 10 bases. V shed 0 bases, J shed 9 bases, and the junction held 10 bases outside the gene matches. This CDR3 contains 15 residues. In germline, CDR1 is DFQATT, CDR2 SNEGSKA (reference sequence). CDR3 DNA: TGCAGTGCTAGAGAACCCTCGGGACAGGGGAGCAGCTACACCTTC. This gives the protein CSAREPSGQGSSYTF.

This clonotype has at least ten counts. This chain joins TRBV12-3 or TRBV12-4 and TRBJ1-1, with TRBD1 matching 10 bases. The CDR3 loop spans 15 amino acids. V lost 7 bases, J lost 2 bases, and 7 bases stayed unmatched. The CDR3 protein is CASTRQGAENTEAFF. The CDR3 DNA reads as TGTGCCAGCACCCGACAGGGGGCCGAAAACACTGAAGCTTTCTTT.

This clonotype was detected ten times or more. The rearrangement joins TRBV6-1 to TRBJ2-2, with unresolved D. Germline-derived CDR1 and CDR2 are MNHNS and SASEGT. V gave up 10 bases and J gave up 5 bases, with 17 bases separating them. The CDR3 contains 14 residues. The CDR3 DNA reads TGTGCCACCCACCCTGCGCTCCGGACCGGGGAGCTGTTTTTT. Translating it yields CATHPALRTGELFF.

This clonotype was seen repeatedly, ten times or more. The chain carries TRBV15 and TRBJ2-4; TRBD1 agrees at 8 bases. The CDR3 consists of 18 residues. From germline, CDR1 is LNHNV and CDR2 YYDKDF (reference sequence). V lost 0 bases, J lost 3 bases, and 10 bases stayed unmatched. For the CDR3, the DNA is TGTGCCACCAGCAGAGAGGCCCCCCGGACAGGGAGCAAAAACATTCAGTACTTC. Amino acids: CATSREAPRTGSKNIQYF.

Ten or more counts support this clonotype. V is TRBV29-1 and J is TRBJ2-5; TRBD1 matches 12 bases. V lost 7 bases and J lost 4; bases outside the gene matches: 4. This CDR3 contains 13 residues. Germline V gene data show CDR1 as SQVTM and CDR2 as ANQGSEA. DNA for the CDR3: TGCAGCGGCGGGACAGGGGGCATAGAGACCCAGTACTTC. Encoded protein: CSGGTGGIETQYF.

This clonotype was detected many times. The chain joins TRBV28 to TRBJ1-2; D gene uncertain. V lost 6 bases and J 2 bases, leaving 10 bases between the germline ends. Germline V CDR1 and CDR2: MDHEN, SYDVKM. The CDR3 covers 13 residues. CDR3 region: CASSPGNNYGYTF. The CDR3 DNA is TGTGCCAGCAGCCCGGGGAACAACTATGGCTACACCTTC.

Ten or more counts support this clonotype. V is TRBV7-6 and J is TRBJ2-5; D gene ambiguous. This CDR3 has 13 residues. In germline, CDR1 is SGHVS, CDR2 FNYEAQ. With 5 bases removed from V and 1 base from J, the gap between germline ends came to 8 bases. The chain's CDR3 is CASSLSGQETQYF. The CDR3 region has the DNA TGTGCCAGCAGCCTCTCCGGCCAAGAGACCCAGTACTTC.

The rearrangement uses TRBV19 and TRBJ2-2, with 7 nucleotides matching TRBD2. Germline V lookup: CDR1 LNHDA, CDR2 SQIVND (reference sequence). The junction had 8 bases not matched to a gene; V was cut back by 3 bases and J by 7 bases. The CDR3 extends over 15 amino acids. The DNA for the CDR3 is TGTGCCAGTAGTATGGGGGGAGAGCGGGGCGGGGAGCTGTTTTTT. Amino acid sequence: CASSMGGERGGELFF.

This rearrangement joins TRBV3-1 to TRBJ2-7, with D possibly being TRBD1 or TRBD2 (5 bases each). V lost 5 bases to trimming and J lost 6 bases, with 17 bases between them. CDR3 length: 14 amino acids. Germline V gene sequence: CDR1 LGHDT, CDR2 YNNKEL (reference sequence). This chain's CDR3 is CASSEYGAKGEQYF. The DNA of the CDR3 is TGTGCCAGCAGCGAATACGGGGCGAAGGGCGAGCAGTACTTC.

This CDR3 reads CASSPTSTGYGYTF. The CDR3 nucleotides read TGTGCCAGCAGTCCAACCTCGACCGGGTATGGCTACACCTTC. V is TRBV6-2 or TRBV6-3 and J is TRBJ1-2; D not resolved. The CDR3 has 14 amino acids. Trimming left V 5 bases short and J 5 bases short, with 15 bases between. The germline V gene has CDR1 MNHEY and CDR2 SVGEGT.

This clonotype was recorded a few times. This chain links TRBV7-9 with TRBJ2-7; D is perhaps TRBD2 (6 bases). V gave up 1 base and J gave up 5 bases, with 12 bases separating them. The germline V gene encodes CDR1 SEHNR and CDR2 FQNEAQ (reference sequence). The CDR3 runs to 14 residues. The CDR3 is CASSLGGESHEQYF. The CDR3 nucleotides read TGTGCCAGCAGCTTAGGGGGGGAGTCCCACGAGCAGTACTTC.

This clonotype showed up many times. The V call is TRBV28, the J call TRBJ2-7; possible D gene TRBD2, 6 bases. CDR1 and CDR2 (germline): MDHEN, SYDVKM. CDR3 length: 14 amino acids. With 3 bases removed from V and 12 bases from J, the gap between germline ends came to 21 bases. The CDR3 reads CASSFSTTSFGPYF. The CDR3 nucleotides are TGTGCCAGCAGTTTCTCTACGACTAGTTTTGGTCCGTACTTC. The full variable domain, with the rest looked up from reference TRBV28 and TRBJ2-7, is DVKVTQSSRYLVKRTGEKVFLECVQDMDHENMFWYRQDPGLGLRLIYFSYDVKMKEKGDIPEGYSVSREKKERFSLILESASTNQTSMYLCASSFSTTSFGPYFGPGTRLTVT.

This clonotype showed up many times. The rearrangement joins TRBV30 to TRBJ2-6; D ambiguous. V gave up 3 bases and J gave up 4 bases, with 7 bases separating them. The length of the CDR3 is 13 residues. Germline V gives CDR1 GTSNPN, CDR2 SVGIG (reference sequence). The CDR3: CAWRKTGANVLTF. Written as DNA, the CDR3 is TGTGCCTGGAGAAAGACAGGGGCCAACGTCCTGACTTTC.

This clonotype was counted at least ten times. The chain combines TRBV2 with TRBJ1-6; D is unclear. Trimming pared 7 bases from V and 7 bases from J, leaving 11 bases between. Looked up from germline, CDR1 is SNHLY and CDR2 is FYNNEI. CDR3 size: 13 residues. CDR3 region: CASKGRENSPLHF. The CDR3 DNA follows: TGTGCCAGCAAGGGTAGAGAGAATTCACCCCTCCACTTT.

This clonotype has just a few counts. V and J are TRBV28 and TRBJ1-5, with TRBD1 matching 7 bases. Germline V CDR1 and CDR2: MDHEN, SYDVKM. V dropped 7 bases and J dropped 7; count of bases not matched to a gene: 7. The CDR3 covers 13 residues. The CDR3 here is CASITQGGQPQHF. The CDR3, as DNA: TGTGCCAGCATCACCCAGGGGGGGCAGCCCCAGCATTTT.

This clonotype occurred many times. V and J are TRBV10-2 and TRBJ2-7; D unresolved. CDR1 is WSHSY and CDR2 is SAAADI in the germline V gene. The CDR3 loop spans 12 amino acids. With 4 bases removed from V and 2 bases from J, the gap between germline ends came to 6 bases. As DNA, the CDR3 is TGCGCCAGCAGTGTAGAAGCCTACGAGCAGTACTTC. Protein product: CASSVEAYEQYF.

This clonotype has a count of ten or more. The rearrangement joins TRBV4-2 to TRBJ2-5, with 9 bases aligning to TRBD1. V shed 7 bases and J 4 bases; nucleotides not matched to a gene: 4. The CDR3 loop spans 13 amino acids. Looked up from germline, CDR1 is LGHNA and CDR2 is YNFKEQ. The CDR3 here is CASNTGGGETQYF. For the CDR3, the DNA is TGTGCCAGCAACACAGGGGGCGGAGAGACCCAGTACTTC.

This clonotype came up many times. The chain has TRBV2 and TRBJ1-1; 8 nucleotides line up with TRBD1. Germline V gene data show CDR1 as SNHLY and CDR2 as FYNNEI. This CDR3 has 13 residues. Trimming cost V 6 bases and J 5 bases; bases outside gene matches: 5. In nucleotides, the CDR3 is TGTGCCAGCAGCTCAGGGGGCCAAACTGAAGCTTTCTTT. It specifies CASSSGGQTEAFF.

At least ten counts were recorded for this clonotype. The gene calls are TRBV29-1 and TRBJ2-5, with D possibly matching TRBD1 (6 bases). Between the trimmed V and J ends, which lost 5 bases and 1 base, there was a span of 11 bases. The CDR3 has 13 residues. The germline V gene encodes CDR1 SQVTM and CDR2 ANQGSEA. The CDR3 is CSVLGQLQETQYF. The DNA of the CDR3 is TGCAGCGTTCTGGGACAACTCCAAGAGACCCAGTACTTC.

In this sample, this clonotype turned up many times. CDR3: CSARLRLAGGYEQYF. CDR3 in DNA: TGCAGTGCTAGATTGAGACTAGCGGGGGGTTACGAGCAGTACTTC. V gene TRBV20-1 combines with J gene TRBJ2-7; 13 positions agree with TRBD2. V shed 2 bases, J shed 4 bases, and the junction held 5 bases outside the gene matches. The CDR3 runs to 15 residues. The germline gives CDR1 DFQATT, CDR2 SNEGSKA (reference sequence).

This clonotype was counted at least ten times. This rearrangement joins TRBV12-3 or TRBV12-4 to TRBJ1-1, with D possibly TRBD1 on 5 matching bases. This CDR3 is built from 15 residues. With 4 bases removed from V and 2 bases from J, the gap between germline ends came to 14 bases. The CDR3 loop reads CASSSPQGLNTEAFF. The CDR3 bases are TGTGCCAGCAGTTCCCCTCAGGGCTTAAACACTGAAGCTTTCTTT.